The rows below give T cell receptor beta chains drawn from one sample of a study of T cells in Graves' hyperthyroidism and ophthalmopathy. TCRdb passed the multiplex PCR reads through MiXCR, listing each CDR3 protein once. The top ten clones hold 13% of a sample with 400,000 to 500,000 distinct CDR3 sequences, about 14% of them seen once. What was sequenced was blood. The receptors were sampled from a man younger than 35 with Graves' ophthalmopathy. Each CDR3 is given with its conserved first and last residue. A D gene is named only where the DNA matches it firmly. The size entry is marked missing in some rows and otherwise reads once, few, many or a size class.

d_gene | abundance | j_gene | v_gene | CDR3aa | CDR3nt
TRBD1 | many | TRBJ1-2 | TRBV15 | CATSRGQGPYGYTF | TGTGCCACCAGCAGGGGACAGGGTCCCTATGGCTACACCTTC
NA | NA | TRBJ1-1 | TRBV19 | CASIKKGTEAFF | TGTGCCAGTATCAAGAAGGGCACTGAAGCTTTCTTT
NA | few | TRBJ1-4 | TRBV19 | CASIGRENEKLFF | TGTGCCAGTATTGGACGTGAGAATGAAAAACTGTTTTTT
NA | few | TRBJ2-5 | TRBV13 | CASSRLEGQETQYF | TGTGCCAGCAGCCGCCTCGAGGGCCAAGAGACCCAGTACTTC
NA | NA | TRBJ2-2 | TRBV2 | CASSGGGAGGHRELFF | TGTGCCAGCAGTGGAGGGGGCGCCGGGGGACATCGGGAGCTGTTTTTT
NA | many | TRBJ1-2 | TRBV7-2 | CASSLASGVSSTSGYTF | TGTGCCAGCAGCTTAGCTTCCGGAGTGTCGAGTACTTCTGGCTACACCTTC
NA | NA | TRBJ2-7 | TRBV2 | CASSRPEQYF | TGTGCCAGCAGTAGGCCGGAGCAGTACTTC
TRBD1 | many | TRBJ1-5 | TRBV11-3 | CASSLDTTRPGQGADSNQPQHF | TGTGCCAGCAGCTTAGACACCACTCGTCCGGGACAGGGGGCTGATAGCAATCAGCCCCAGCATTTT
TRBD1 | many | TRBJ2-7 | TRBV7-9 | CASSPGGGTGLAVSSYEQYF | TGTGCCAGCAGCCCCGGCGGCGGGACAGGGCTAGCCGTGAGCTCCTACGAGCAGTACTTC
TRBD2 | once | TRBJ2-7 | TRBV2 | CASTPVTSGVREQYF | TGTGCCAGCACCCCGGTGACTAGCGGGGTCCGCGAGCAGTACTTC
NA | few | TRBJ2-7 | TRBV6-1 | CAIMRTLDNYEQYF | TGTGCCATCATGCGGACCCTAGACAACTACGAGCAGTACTTC
NA | many | TRBJ2-1 | TRBV18 | CASSPPVNEQFF | TGTGCCAGCTCACCACCCGTCAATGAGCAGTTCTTC
NA | few | TRBJ2-1 | TRBV7-2 | CASSEIGGSYNEQFF | TGTGCCAGCAGTGAAATCGGAGGCTCCTACAATGAGCAGTTCTTC
TRBD1 | many | TRBJ1-5 | TRBV9 | CASSQTGVNQPQHF | TGTGCCAGCAGCCAGACAGGGGTCAATCAGCCCCAGCATTTT
NA | few | TRBJ2-1 | TRBV5-1 | CASSFTAGYEQFF | TGCGCCAGCAGCTTCACCGCAGGGTACGAGCAGTTCTTC
TRBD2 | NA | TRBJ2-5 | TRBV20-1 | CSASSGSGETQYF | TGCAGTGCAAGTAGCGGGAGTGGGGAGACCCAGTACTTC
NA | NA | TRBJ2-6 | TRBV10-3 | CAISEGSPRSGANVLTF | TGTGCCATCAGTGAGGGCAGTCCCCGCTCTGGGGCCAACGTCCTGACTTTC
NA | many | TRBJ2-7 | TRBV3-1 | CANSQNRYEQYF | TGTGCCAACAGCCAAAACAGGTACGAGCAGTACTTC
TRBD1 | many | TRBJ2-7 | TRBV6-5 | CASSYSAGQGYEQYF | TGTGCCAGCAGTTACTCTGCGGGACAGGGGTACGAGCAGTACTTC
NA | many | TRBJ2-3 | TRBV2 | CASTEWGSGTDTQYF | TGTGCCAGCACCGAATGGGGTAGCGGCACAGATACGCAGTATTTT
TRBD1 | NA | TRBJ2-7 | TRBV6-2/TRBV6-3 | CASSYSGPTGGESYEQYF | TGTGCCAGCAGTTACTCGGGGCCGACAGGGGGCGAATCCTACGAGCAGTACTTC
TRBD2 | NA | TRBJ2-4 | TRBV6-2/TRBV6-3 | CASSLGLVDLFGAKNIQYF | TGTGCCAGCAGTCTTGGACTAGTAGATCTTTTCGGGGCCAAAAACATTCAGTACTTC
NA | many | TRBJ2-3 | TRBV3-1 | CASSQAGTQYF | TGTGCCAGCAGCCAAGCTGGTACGCAGTATTTT
NA | many | TRBJ2-5 | TRBV20-1 | CSARDRGRGVAETQYF | TGCAGTGCTAGAGATCGGGGGAGGGGGGTTGCAGAGACCCAGTACTTC
NA | few | TRBJ1-4 | TRBV11-2 | CASSFGRFNEKLFF | TGTGCCAGCAGCTTCGGCCGGTTTAATGAAAAACTGTTTTTT
TRBD1 | many | TRBJ1-6 | TRBV30 | CAWSVQGMDNSPLHF | TGTGCCTGGAGTGTACAGGGGATGGATAATTCACCCCTCCACTTT
NA | few | TRBJ1-1 | TRBV15 | CATSRKGGTEAFF | TGTGCCACCAGCAGGAAGGGGGGCACTGAAGCTTTCTTT
NA | few | TRBJ2-1 | TRBV9 | CASSVDPQRANEQFF | TGTGCCAGCAGCGTTGACCCACAGCGAGCCAATGAGCAGTTCTTC
NA | NA | TRBJ2-4 | TRBV20-1 | CSARGARGPEAKNIQYF | TGCAGTGCTAGAGGGGCCCGGGGGCCAGAAGCCAAAAACATTCAGTACTTC
NA | many | TRBJ2-7 | TRBV6-5 | CASSYSGLGALSYEQYF | TGTGCCAGCAGTTACTCGGGCCTAGGGGCCCTCTCCTACGAGCAGTACTTC
TRBD2 | few | TRBJ2-4 | TRBV5-8 | CASSLAGSGLAKNIQYF | TGTGCCAGCAGCTTGGCCGGTAGCGGGTTAGCCAAAAACATTCAGTACTTC
NA | NA | TRBJ2-5 | TRBV18 | CASSPRNSRETQYF | TGTGCCAGCTCACCAAGGAACAGTCGAGAGACCCAGTACTTC
NA | many | TRBJ2-1 | TRBV24-1 | CATSALTGRNEQFF | TGTGCCACCAGTGCCCTGACAGGGAGGAATGAGCAGTTCTTC
NA | many | TRBJ1-1 | TRBV12-3/TRBV12-4 | CASIHSGIREPFF | TGTGCCAGCATCCATTCAGGGATTCGGGAACCTTTCTTT
TRBD2 | few | TRBJ2-5 | TRBV10-2 | CASSESILAGGETQYF | TGCGCCAGCAGTGAGTCGATACTAGCGGGAGGGGAGACCCAGTACTTC
NA | many | TRBJ2-5 | TRBV6-1 | CASSMVGPQETQYF | TGTGCCAGCAGTATGGTCGGGCCCCAAGAGACCCAGTACTTC
TRBD2 | few | TRBJ2-7 | TRBV20-1 | CSATPLAGVDEQYF | TGCAGTGCTACCCCTCTAGCGGGAGTCGACGAGCAGTACTTC
NA | many | TRBJ1-2 | TRBV29-1 | CSVVPGQSYGYTF | TGCAGCGTGGTCCCGGGGCAGAGCTATGGCTACACCTTC
NA | many | TRBJ1-1 | TRBV7-9 | CASSGDLNTEAFF | TGTGCCAGCTCTGGTGATCTTAACACTGAAGCTTTCTTT
NA | many | TRBJ2-7 | TRBV7-9 | CASALLRDGTYEQYF | TGTGCCAGCGCGCTGCTCCGGGACGGTACCTACGAGCAGTACTTC
TRBD1 | many | TRBJ2-7 | TRBV7-9 | CASSQQGAIYEQYF | TGTGCCAGCAGCCAACAGGGGGCGATCTACGAGCAGTACTTC
NA | once | TRBJ1-2 | TRBV30 | CAWSPGTPYGYTF | TGTGCCTGGAGTCCCGGGACACCTTATGGCTACACCTTC
TRBD1 | many | TRBJ2-3 | TRBV5-1 | CATRQGSTDTQYF | TGCGCCACCAGACAGGGGAGCACAGATACGCAGTATTTT
NA | NA | TRBJ2-3 | TRBV20-1 | CSAKRGTDTQYF | TGCAGTGCTAAGAGGGGCACAGATACGCAGTATTTT
TRBD2 | many | TRBJ2-1 | TRBV10-1 | CASSEISGGYNEQFF | TGCGCCAGCAGTGAAATTAGCGGGGGATACAATGAGCAGTTCTTC
TRBD2 | few | TRBJ2-4 | TRBV6-1 | CASSEGANRGGLAKNIQYF | TGTGCCAGCAGTGAAGGCGCTAACCGCGGGGGACTAGCCAAAAACATTCAGTACTTC